This T cell receptor (beta chain) came from a study of response to subunit inactivated influenza vaccine. Regarding the study as a whole: Every seasonal influenza vaccination brings in few new T cells, the authors suggested.

This clonotype was observed a handful of times. Its specificity is unknown. Germline CDR1 and CDR2: SGHVS and FQNEAQ. The CDR3 consists of 16 residues. Unmatched junction bases numbered 9, after V lost 4 bases and J lost 2 bases. TCRdb itself ran the RT-PCR reads through MiXCR, one entry per CDR3 protein. Among 200,000 to 300,000 distinct CDR3 sequences, 10% to 15% were seen once, and the ten largest hold approximately 8.3%. The chain links TRBV7-8 to TRBJ2-7; the match to TRBD2 covers 9 bases. This clonotype was sampled from a man aged 50 to 59 who received an inactivated influenza vaccine. Sample: non-naive T cells sorted from PBMCs, taken around 15 days before vaccination. The CDR3 protein is CASSSPGGRAPYEQYF. In DNA form, the CDR3 reads TGTGCCAGCAGCTCTCCTGGCGGGAGGGCCCCCTACGAGCAGTACTTC. The entire variable domain, with the rest obtained from reference TRBV7-8 and TRBJ2-7, is as follows: GAGVSQSPRYKVAKRGQDVALRCDPISGHVSLFWYQQALGQGPEFLTYFQNEAQLDKSGLPSDRFFAERPEGSVSTLKIQRTQQEDSAVYLCASSSPGGRAPYEQYFGPGTRLTVT.